This entry lists 22 T cell receptor beta chains sequenced from one sample in a study of blood T cells in healthy people across ages (dated by TCRdb to the mid-2010s). Library creation used 5' RACE. Instrument used: Illumina HiSeq 2500. A second PCR of roughly 7 to 11 cycles was performed with a sample-barcoded 5' primer and a J-beta primer mix. TCRdb took the public reads, trimmed them with fastp at Q25, ran MiXCR for clone calling and kept in-frame beta chains. Entries that share a CDR3 protein sequence are merged under the most common genes and DNA. The sample table contains 1.5 million to 2 million distinct CDR3 sequences; only one count was recorded for roughly 49% of them. 2.1% of the sample rests with the top ten. Sequencing used blood. These receptors were taken from a woman in her 40s in good health.

This clonotype was detected only once. A read error may account for a junction end that differs from germline. The chain joins TRBV12-3 or TRBV12-4 to TRBJ2-3; D is uncertain. The CDR3 spans 13 residues. The CDR3 bases are TGTGCCAGCAGCCGCCTTAGCACAGATACGGAGTATTTT. Translating gives CASSRLSTDTEYF.

Only a few counts were recorded for this clonotype. The chain joins TRBV29-1 to TRBJ2-5, with TRBD1 identical over 7 bases. Germline V CDR1 and CDR2: SQVTM, ANQGSEA. The CDR3 consists of 13 residues. Trimming took 4 bases from V and 9 from J; bases not matched to a gene: 11. The CDR3 DNA follows: TGCAGCGTTGTAGAGGGGGCTGCTCGTCCCCAGTACTTC. The encoded protein is CSVVEGAARPQYF.

The chain is built from TRBV4-1 and TRBJ2-4, with TRBD1 as a possible D gene (5 bases). The CDR3 loop spans 18 amino acids. Germline CDR1 reads MGHRA; CDR2 reads YSYEKL. Trimming stripped 0 bases from V and 0 bases from J, with 15 bases between. The DNA for the CDR3 is TGCGCCAGCAGCCAAGATCCGTCAGGGCGACTAGCCAAAAACATTCAGTACTTC. Encoded protein: CASSQDPSGRLAKNIQYF.

This chain uses TRBV12-3 or TRBV12-4 with TRBJ2-7; the match to TRBD2 covers 10 bases. The ends lost 4 bases at V and 5 bases at J; junction bases unmatched: 8. The CDR3 extends over 15 amino acids. The CDR3 DNA reads TGTGCCAGCAGTTCCATAACTAGCGGGGACCACGAGCAGTACTTC. Its translation: CASSSITSGDHEQYF.

A single count supports this clonotype. The V and J genes are TRBV28 and TRBJ1-2; no reliable D call. The CDR3 totals 15 residues. V shed 3 bases and J shed 5 bases, with 16 bases lying between them. Germline assignment: CDR1 MDHEN and CDR2 SYDVKM. The CDR3 DNA follows: TGTGCCAGCAGTTTCGGGGTGAGAGGGATATATGGCTACACCTTC. The encoded protein is CASSFGVRGIYGYTF.

The gene calls are TRBV28 and TRBJ1-2, with TRBD1 as a possible D gene (5 bases). The CDR3 is made up of 14 amino acids. Germline CDR1 and CDR2: MDHEN and SYDVKM. V shed 5 bases and J shed 2 bases, with 12 bases lying between them. The CDR3 DNA reads as TGTGCCAGCAGTGTAACGGGACGGAACTATGGCTACACCTTC. The encoded protein is CASSVTGRNYGYTF.

The CDR3 spells CASSVSEGTWGLAGGERDNEQFF. DNA for the CDR3: TGTGCCAGCAGCGTATCTGAAGGGACTTGGGGACTAGCGGGGGGCGAACGAGACAATGAGCAGTTCTTC. The chain carries TRBV9 and TRBJ2-1, with 15 nucleotides matching TRBD2. Germline lookup yields CDR1 SGDLS and CDR2 YYNGEE. This CDR3 is 23 amino acids long. J was trimmed by 5 bases and V by 1 base; bases with no gene match: 22.

This clonotype was seen many times. The chain links TRBV7-2 to TRBJ2-3; D is unresolved. Germline V gene sequence: CDR1 SGHTA, CDR2 FQGNSA. This CDR3 comprises 13 residues. V lost 6 bases and J lost 2, with 9 bases in between. The CDR3 coding sequence is TGTGCCAGCAGTTTTCCAAACACAGATACGCAGTATTTT. Protein sequence: CASSFPNTDTQYF.

The rearrangement joins TRBV27 to TRBJ2-4; D is uncertain. Judging by the DNA end, TRBJ2-7 fits better; the J call may be wrong. This CDR3 contains 14 residues. CDR1 and CDR2 (germline): MNHEY, SMNVEV (reference sequence). CDR3 coding DNA: TGTGCCAGCAGTTTTAGGCCGGATTACTACGAGCAGTACTTC. The encoded protein is CASSFRPDYYEQYF.

A few counts support this clonotype. The rearrangement links TRBV5-6 to TRBJ1-1; D remains ambiguous. Germline loops: CDR1 SGHDT, CDR2 YYEEEE. V gave up 4 bases and J gave up 4 bases, with 17 bases separating them. This CDR3 comprises 15 residues. CDR3 amino acids: CASSPTPIQFTEAFF. DNA for the CDR3: TGTGCCAGCAGCCCCACTCCCATCCAGTTCACTGAAGCTTTCTTT.

The J gene is TRBJ2-1, the V gene TRBV10-3; TRBD2 is a possible D gene (5 bases). The germline V gene has CDR1 ENHRY and CDR2 SYGVKD. Trimming removed 11 bases at V and 0 bases at J, with 11 bases between. The CDR3 extends over 13 amino acids. The CDR3 loop is CACSESSYNEQFF. The CDR3 DNA is TGTGCCTGTAGCGAGAGCTCCTACAATGAGCAGTTCTTC.

This clonotype turned up a few times. This chain connects TRBV13 to TRBJ2-7; 8 bases fit TRBD1. Trimming took 5 bases from V and 4 from J; bases not matched to a gene: 10. The CDR3 consists of 15 residues. In germline, CDR1 is PRHDT, CDR2 FYEKMQ (reference sequence). The CDR3 reads CASSPGAGGLYEQYF. For the CDR3, the DNA is TGTGCCAGCAGCCCCGGGGCAGGGGGCCTTTACGAGCAGTACTTC.

This chain joins TRBV7-9 and TRBJ2-1; 14 positions match TRBD2. The CDR3 totals 17 residues. V gave up 5 bases and J gave up 7 bases; unmatched junction bases: 10. CDR1 and CDR2 (germline): SEHNR, FQNEAQ (reference sequence). CDR3 bases: TGTGCCAGCAGCCTTCCGAGGACTAGCGGGGGGAAGAATGAGCAGTTCTTC. This codes for CASSLPRTSGGKNEQFF.

This clonotype turned up a few times. The chain uses TRBV29-1 and TRBJ2-1, with 7 bases fitting TRBD2. Trimming cost V 8 bases and J 7 bases; bases outside gene matches: 14. Germline V gene lookup returns CDR1 SQVTM and CDR2 ANQGSEA. The CDR3 is made up of 14 amino acids. As DNA, the CDR3 is TGCAGCTCCCTCGCCGAGCGGGGTGGAAATGAGCAGTTCTTC. Protein: CSSLAERGGNEQFF.

The chain combines TRBV29-1 with TRBJ1-2, with D unresolved. The V and J ends lost 8 bases and 4 bases respectively, with 11 bases between them. Germline CDR1 and CDR2: SQVTM and ANQGSEA. CDR3 length: 11 amino acids. CDR3 nucleotides: TGCAGCCTCGACACGGGCTATGGCTACACCTTC. It codes for CSLDTGYGYTF.

The rearrangement joins TRBV7-2 to TRBJ2-1; TRBD2 agrees at 8 bases. Trimming removed 5 bases from V and 5 bases from J; junction bases left unmatched: 14. The CDR3 contains 17 residues. Germline CDR1 and CDR2: SGHTA and FQGNSA. As DNA, the CDR3 is TGTGCCAGCAGCCCGGGGGGGGGCTTTCTTAAAGACAATGAGCAGTTCTTC. Translated, it gives CASSPGGGFLKDNEQFF.

The CDR3 DNA sequence: TGTGCCAGCAGCTTGTGGGGGGCAGCCTACGAGCAGTACTTC. Its translation: CASSLWGAAYEQYF. The chain uses TRBV5-6 and TRBJ2-7; either TRBD1 or TRBD2 may fit D (6 bases each). Trimming pared 1 base from V and 2 bases from J, leaving 10 bases between. The CDR3 runs to 14 residues. Germline V gives CDR1 SGHDT, CDR2 YYEEEE. The whole variable domain, remainder taken from reference TRBV5-6 and TRBJ2-7, is DAGVTQSPTHLIKTRGQQVTLRCSPKSGHDTVSWYQQALGQGPQFIFQYYEEEERQRGNFPDRFSGHQFPNYSSELNVNALLLGDSALYLCASSLWGAAYEQYFGPGTRLTVT.

This clonotype showed up just a few times. The V call is TRBV4-3, the J call TRBJ1-2; D is unclear. From germline, CDR1 is LGHNA and CDR2 YSLEER. The CDR3 totals 17 residues. The V and J ends lost 0 bases and 4 bases respectively, with 18 bases between them. This CDR3 is CASSQDRGEAGGYGYTF. CDR3 sequence (DNA): TGCGCCAGCAGCCAAGATAGAGGAGAGGCAGGTGGCTATGGCTACACCTTC.

This sequence joins TRBV29-1 and TRBJ2-7; 7 bases line up with TRBD1. The germline V gene has CDR1 SQVTM and CDR2 ANQGSEA. V trimming: 4 bases; J trimming: 0 bases; junction bases outside the gene matches: 3. The CDR3 totals 13 residues. The CDR3 is CSVGGTASYEQYF. In DNA, the CDR3 is TGCAGCGTTGGAGGGACAGCCTCCTACGAGCAGTACTTC.

This sequence joins TRBV20-1 and TRBJ2-1, with TRBD1 matching 9 bases. V trimming: 3 bases; J trimming: 3 bases; junction bases outside the gene matches: 6. The CDR3 sequence is 15 residues long. The germline V gene has CDR1 DFQATT and CDR2 SNEGSKA (reference sequence). The CDR3 here is CSARPGQGVYNEQFF. CDR3 nucleotides: TGCAGTGCTAGGCCGGGACAGGGAGTCTACAATGAGCAGTTCTTC.

This rearrangement joins TRBV7-9 to TRBJ1-1; 7 bases are shared with TRBD1. Germline trimming cut 6 bases from V and 4 bases from J; bases unmatched to any gene: 11. The CDR3 is 15 residues long. Germline V gives CDR1 SEHNR, CDR2 FQNEAQ (reference sequence). The CDR3 region is CASSKNRGAGTEAFF. CDR3 in DNA: TGTGCCAGCAGTAAGAACAGGGGAGCGGGCACTGAAGCTTTCTTT. Looking up the rest from reference TRBV7-9 and TRBJ1-1 gives the full variable domain: DTGVSQNPRHKITKRGQNVTFRCDPISEHNRLYWYRQTLGQGPEFLTYFQNEAQLEKSRLLSDRFSAERPKGSFSTLEIQRTEQGDSAMYLCASSKNRGAGTEAFFGQGTRLTVV.

Ten or more counts support this clonotype. The chain combines TRBV25-1 with TRBJ2-3, with unresolved D. The CDR3 sequence is 14 residues long. Germline-derived CDR1 and CDR2 are MGHDK and SYGVNS. Trimming cost V 4 bases and J 0 bases, with 8 bases left between them. The CDR3 nucleotides read TGTGCCAGCAGTGTCCGGGCAAGCACAGATACGCAGTATTTT. Translated: CASSVRASTDTQYF.